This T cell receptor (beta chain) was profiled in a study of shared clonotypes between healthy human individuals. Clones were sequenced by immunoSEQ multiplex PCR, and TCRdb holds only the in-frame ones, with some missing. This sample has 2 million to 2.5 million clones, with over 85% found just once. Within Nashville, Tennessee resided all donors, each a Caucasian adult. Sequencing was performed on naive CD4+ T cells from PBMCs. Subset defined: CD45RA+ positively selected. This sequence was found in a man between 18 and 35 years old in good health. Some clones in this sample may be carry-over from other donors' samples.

CDR3 DNA sequence: TGTGCCAGCAGCGGGCGGACAGGGGACCTTAATGAAAAACTGTTTTTT. Translated, it gives CASSGRTGDLNEKLFF. V usage is TRBV9 and J usage is TRBJ1-4, with 9 bases aligning to TRBD1. This CDR3 has 16 amino acids. The trim removed 3 bases at V and 4 bases at J, leaving 7 bases unmatched. Per the germline V gene, CDR1 is SGDLS and CDR2 is YYNGEE.